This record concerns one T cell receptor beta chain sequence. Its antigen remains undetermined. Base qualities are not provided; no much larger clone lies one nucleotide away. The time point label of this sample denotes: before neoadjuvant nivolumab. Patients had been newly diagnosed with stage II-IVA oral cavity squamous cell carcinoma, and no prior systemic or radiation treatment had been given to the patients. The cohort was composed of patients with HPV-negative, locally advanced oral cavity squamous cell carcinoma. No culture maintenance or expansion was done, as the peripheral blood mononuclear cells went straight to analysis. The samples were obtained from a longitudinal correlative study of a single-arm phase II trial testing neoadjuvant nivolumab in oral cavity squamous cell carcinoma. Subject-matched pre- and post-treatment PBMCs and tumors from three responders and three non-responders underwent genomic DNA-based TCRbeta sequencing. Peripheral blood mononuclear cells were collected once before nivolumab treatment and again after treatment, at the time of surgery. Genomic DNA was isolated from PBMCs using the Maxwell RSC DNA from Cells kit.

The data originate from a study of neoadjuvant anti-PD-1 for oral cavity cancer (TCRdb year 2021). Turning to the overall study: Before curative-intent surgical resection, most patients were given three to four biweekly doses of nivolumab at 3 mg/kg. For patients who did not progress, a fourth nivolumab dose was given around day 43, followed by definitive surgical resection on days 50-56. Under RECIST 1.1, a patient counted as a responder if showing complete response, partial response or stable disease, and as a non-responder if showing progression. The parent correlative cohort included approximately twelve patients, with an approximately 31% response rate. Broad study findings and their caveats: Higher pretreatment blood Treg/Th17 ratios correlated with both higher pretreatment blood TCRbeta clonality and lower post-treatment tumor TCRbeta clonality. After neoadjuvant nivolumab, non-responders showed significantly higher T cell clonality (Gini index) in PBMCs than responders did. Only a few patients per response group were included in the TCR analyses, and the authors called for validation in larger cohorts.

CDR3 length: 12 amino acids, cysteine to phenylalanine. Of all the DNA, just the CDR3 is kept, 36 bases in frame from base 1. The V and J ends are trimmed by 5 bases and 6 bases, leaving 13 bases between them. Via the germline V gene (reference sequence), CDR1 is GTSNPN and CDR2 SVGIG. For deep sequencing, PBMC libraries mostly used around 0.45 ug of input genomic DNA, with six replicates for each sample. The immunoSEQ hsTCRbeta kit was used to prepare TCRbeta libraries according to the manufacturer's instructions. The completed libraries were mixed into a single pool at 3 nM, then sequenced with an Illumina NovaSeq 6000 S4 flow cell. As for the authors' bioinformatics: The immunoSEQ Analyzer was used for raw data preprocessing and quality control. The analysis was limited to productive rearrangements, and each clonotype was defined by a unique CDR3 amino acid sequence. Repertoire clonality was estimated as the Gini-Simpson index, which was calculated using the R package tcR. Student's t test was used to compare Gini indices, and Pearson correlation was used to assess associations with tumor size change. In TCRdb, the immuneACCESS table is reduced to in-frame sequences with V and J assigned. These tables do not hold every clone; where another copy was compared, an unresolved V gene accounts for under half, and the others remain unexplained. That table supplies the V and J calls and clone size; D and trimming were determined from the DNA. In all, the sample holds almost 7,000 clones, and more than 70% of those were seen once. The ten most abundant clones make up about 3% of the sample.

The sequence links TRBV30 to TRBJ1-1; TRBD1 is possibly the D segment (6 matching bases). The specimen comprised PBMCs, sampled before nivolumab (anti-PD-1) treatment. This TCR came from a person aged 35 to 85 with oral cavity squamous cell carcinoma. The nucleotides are TGTGCCTGGGGGCGGGGGGGCCCTGAAGCTTTCTTT. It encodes CAWGRGGPEAFF.